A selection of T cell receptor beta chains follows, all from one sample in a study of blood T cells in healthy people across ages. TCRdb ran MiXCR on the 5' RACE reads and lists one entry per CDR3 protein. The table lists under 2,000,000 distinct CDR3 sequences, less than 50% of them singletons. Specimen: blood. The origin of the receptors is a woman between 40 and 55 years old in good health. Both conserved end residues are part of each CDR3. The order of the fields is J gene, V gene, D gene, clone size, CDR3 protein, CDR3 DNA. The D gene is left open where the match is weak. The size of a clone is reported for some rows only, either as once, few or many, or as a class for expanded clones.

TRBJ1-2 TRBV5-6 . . CASSGDGLKSNYGYTF TGTGCCAGCAGCGGGGACGGGCTAAAGTCTAACTATGGCTACACCTTC
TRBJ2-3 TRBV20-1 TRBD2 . CSARPSGSTDTQYF TGCAGTGCTAGGCCTAGCGGTAGCACAGATACGCAGTATTTT
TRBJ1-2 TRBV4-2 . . CASSPPESGLRGYTF TGTGCCAGCAGCCCACCCGAGAGCGGGCTACGAGGCTACACCTTC
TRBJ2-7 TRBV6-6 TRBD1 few CASRKGQGLYEQYF TGTGCCAGCAGAAAGGGACAGGGGCTGTACGAGCAGTACTTC
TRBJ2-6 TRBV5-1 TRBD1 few CAGSLARRQGNSSGANVLTF TGCGCCGGCAGCTTGGCTCGGCGACAGGGGAACTCGTCCGGGGCCAACGTCCTGACTTTC
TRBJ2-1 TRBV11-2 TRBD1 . CASSRSRDRVINEQFF TGTGCCAGCAGCAGGAGCCGGGACAGGGTTATCAATGAGCAGTTCTTC
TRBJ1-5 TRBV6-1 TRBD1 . CASSDFGRGHQPQHF TGTGCCAGCAGTGACTTTGGCAGGGGGCACCAGCCCCAGCATTTT
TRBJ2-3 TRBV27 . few CASSPTREPDTQYF TGTGCCAGCAGTCCGACTAGAGAGCCAGATACGCAGTATTTT
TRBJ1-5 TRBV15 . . CATSRYRGSSNQPQHF TGTGCCACCAGCAGGTATAGGGGCAGTAGCAATCAGCCCCAGCATTTT
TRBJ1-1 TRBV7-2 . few CASSSSGGRMNTEAFF TGTGCCAGCAGCTCCTCCGGGGGCCGAATGAACACTGAAGCTTTCTTT
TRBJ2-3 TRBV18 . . CASSPALSTDTQYF TGTGCCAGCTCTCCGGCCCTTAGCACAGATACGCAGTATTTT
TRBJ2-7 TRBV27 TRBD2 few CASTREGGFSYEQYF TGTGCCAGCACCCGGGAGGGTGGATTCTCCTACGAGCAGTACTTC
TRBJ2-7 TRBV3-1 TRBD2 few CASSWRGDSYEQYF TGTGCCAGCAGCTGGCGGGGGGACTCCTACGAGCAGTACTTC
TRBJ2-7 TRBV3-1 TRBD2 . CACSQAVPGLAGNTHYYEQYF TGTGCCTGCAGCCAAGCGGTTCCGGGACTAGCGGGGAACACCCATTACTACGAGCAGTACTTC
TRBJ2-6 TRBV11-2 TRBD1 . CASSPQRGPGANVLTF TGTGCCAGCAGCCCTCAAAGGGGGCCTGGGGCCAACGTCCTGACTTTC
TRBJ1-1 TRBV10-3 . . CATSGADEAFF TGTGCCACCTCGGGGGCGGATGAAGCTTTCTTT
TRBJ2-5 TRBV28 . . CASSPRQETYNEQYF TGTGCCAGCAGTCCTCGACAGGAGACCTACAATGAGCAGTACTTC
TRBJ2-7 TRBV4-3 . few CASSQIRGDSYEQYF TGCGCCAGCAGCCAAATCAGGGGGGACTCCTACGAGCAGTACTTC
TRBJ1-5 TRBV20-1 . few CSADPGLGGQPQHF TGCAGTGCAGATCCGGGACTTGGGGGGCAGCCCCAGCATTTT
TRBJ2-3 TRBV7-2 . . CASSYGGGAGSDTQYF TGTGCCAGCAGCTACGGTGGGGGGGCGGGATCAGATACGCAGTATTTT
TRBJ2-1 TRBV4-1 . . CASSHAQGAERYNEQFF TGCGCCAGCAGCCATGCTCAGGGAGCTGAAAGATACAATGAGCAGTTCTTC
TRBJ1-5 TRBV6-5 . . CASSYKGNQPQHF TGTGCCAGCAGTTATAAAGGCAATCAGCCCCAGCATTTT
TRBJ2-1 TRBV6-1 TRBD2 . CASSSGSPGGGVHEQFF TGTGCCAGCAGCTCAGGATCTCCGGGCGGGGGGGTCCATGAGCAGTTCTTC
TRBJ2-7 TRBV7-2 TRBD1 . CASSWWTGGDYEQYF TGTGCCAGCAGCTGGTGGACAGGGGGGGACTACGAGCAGTACTTC
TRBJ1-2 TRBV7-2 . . CASSVGLGGYGYTF TGTGCCAGCAGCGTGGGATTAGGCGGCTATGGCTACACCTTC
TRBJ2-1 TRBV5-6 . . CASSQNPFFGNEQFF TGTGCCAGCAGCCAAAACCCCTTTTTTGGGAATGAGCAGTTCTTC
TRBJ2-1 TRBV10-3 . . CTISGRRNEQFF TGTACCATCAGTGGAAGGCGCAATGAGCAGTTCTTC
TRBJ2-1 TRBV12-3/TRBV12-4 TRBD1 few CASRQTGFTYNEQFF TGTGCCAGCAGGCAGACAGGGTTTACCTACAATGAGCAGTTCTTC
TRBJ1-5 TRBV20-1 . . CSAPQGASNQPQHF TGCAGTGCTCCACAAGGGGCTAGCAATCAGCCCCAGCATTTT
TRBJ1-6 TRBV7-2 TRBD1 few CASSMGQPNSPLHF TGTGCCAGCAGCATGGGACAGCCGAATTCACCCCTCCACTTT
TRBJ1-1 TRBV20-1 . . CSAPTENTEAFF TGCAGTGCCCCGACAGAGAACACTGAAGCTTTCTTT
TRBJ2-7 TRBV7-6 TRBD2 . CASSFGSSGGLYEQYF TGTGCCAGCAGCTTCGGTTCTAGCGGGGGGCTCTACGAGCAGTACTTC
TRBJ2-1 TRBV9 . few CASSGWSEQGDYNEQFF TGTGCCAGCAGCGGGTGGTCGGAACAGGGCGATTACAATGAGCAGTTCTTC
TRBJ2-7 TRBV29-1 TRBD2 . CSVRSGGAREQYF TGCAGCGTTCGTAGCGGGGGGGCGCGAGAGCAGTACTTC
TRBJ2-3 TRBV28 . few CASRSQGRTDTQYF TGTGCCAGCAGGTCGCAAGGGCGTACAGATACGCAGTATTTT